This T cell receptor beta chain was captured in a study of cytomegalovirus exposure and HLA in healthy donors. Across the study: In a previous analysis, 117 million unique TCR beta sequences were found from some 180 million T cells. Findings and limits, study-wide: Earlier results showed most TCR beta V segments being productive about 87% or about 30% of the time.

CDR3 size: 16 residues. Germline V gives CDR1 SGHRS, CDR2 YFSETQ. V dropped 4 bases and J dropped 17; count of bases not matched to a gene: 23. This clone was recorded once. As yet, its antigen is unknown. The PCR contained 60 Vbeta and 13 Jbeta primers. This table comes from immunoSEQ multiplex PCR, and its TCRdb copy is limited to in-frame clones, with some not included. The sample has about 160,000 clones; more than 65% are singletons. This clonotype was obtained from a man between 25 and 39 years old in good health and CMV-seronegative. Sequencing was carried out using PBMCs. The V gene is TRBV5-1, the J gene TRBJ1-4; TRBD1 matches 7 bases. The CDR3 reads CASSPGGGTATGDCFF. The CDR3 DNA follows: TGCGCCAGCAGCCCCGGGGGGGGGACCGCTACAGGGGACTGTTTTTTT.